One sample yielded the 24 T cell receptor beta chains listed below, sequenced in a study of cytomegalovirus exposure and HLA in healthy donors. The study ran its PCR with 60 Vbeta and 13 Jbeta primers. Clones were sequenced by immunoSEQ multiplex PCR, and TCRdb holds only the in-frame ones, with some missing. Here the sample spans some 180,000 clones, approximately 81% being singletons. The material sequenced was PBMCs. All receptors derive from a man aged 25 to 45 in good health and CMV-seropositive.

The chain employs TRBV5-1 and TRBJ2-3, with 7 positions matching TRBD2. The CDR3 totals 16 residues. The V gene's germline CDR1 is SGHRS and CDR2 YFSETQ. J lost 0 bases, V lost 2 bases, and 6 bases had no gene match. The CDR3 bases are TGCGCCAGCAGCTTCCTAGCGGCTCCTAGCACAGATACGCAGTATTTT. It codes for CASSFLAAPSTDTQYF.

The chain recombines TRBV19 with TRBJ1-2; D possibly corresponds to TRBD1 (5 bases). V lost 3 bases and J 5 bases, leaving 10 bases between the germline ends. In germline, CDR1 is LNHDA, CDR2 SQIVND (reference sequence). This CDR3 has 13 residues. The CDR3 reads CASSMGGRYGYTF. The CDR3 DNA reads TGTGCCAGTAGTATGGGGGGAAGGTATGGCTACACCTTC.

The genes are TRBV5-4 and TRBJ2-7; D possibly corresponds to TRBD2 (5 bases). Germline V gene lookup returns CDR1 SGHNT and CDR2 YYREEE (reference sequence). Trimming removed 2 bases from V and 6 bases from J, with 15 bases in between. The CDR3 consists of 14 residues. CDR3 in DNA: TGTGCCAGCAGCTTCGCGGGTATTATAGGCGAGCAGTACTTC. Protein sequence: CASSFAGIIGEQYF.

V gene TRBV15 combines with J gene TRBJ2-1, with TRBD2 matching 9 bases. The CDR3 contains 16 residues. The ends lost 5 bases at V and 5 bases at J; junction bases unmatched: 10. The germline V gene encodes CDR1 LNHNV and CDR2 YYDKDF (reference sequence). The CDR3 is CATSDSGRGFDNEQFF. The CDR3 nucleotides read TGTGCCACCAGCGATAGCGGGAGAGGTTTTGACAATGAGCAGTTCTTC.

The chain uses TRBV18 and TRBJ1-3; 9 bases fit TRBD1. CDR3 size: 15 residues. V gave up 3 bases and J gave up 4 bases; unmatched junction bases: 4. The germline gives CDR1 KGHSH, CDR2 LQKENI. CDR3 in amino acids: CASSPGTGPGNTIYF. Written as DNA, the CDR3 is TGTGCCAGCTCACCTGGGACAGGGCCAGGAAACACCATATATTTT.

This chain joins TRBV19 and TRBJ2-3; 8 bases line up with TRBD1. Unmatched junction bases numbered 9, after V lost 5 bases and J lost 2 bases. CDR1 and CDR2 (germline): LNHDA, SQIVND (reference sequence). This CDR3 is 16 amino acids long. CDR3 sequence (DNA): TGTGCCAGTAGTCCCCACGGACAGGGAGCCACAGATACGCAGTATTTT. The encoded protein is CASSPHGQGATDTQYF.

The gene calls are TRBV27 and TRBJ2-1; the match to TRBD2 covers 14 bases. Germline-derived CDR1 and CDR2 are MNHEY and SMNVEV (reference sequence). The CDR3 runs to 15 residues. J lost 9 bases, V lost 6 bases, and 7 bases had no gene match. CDR3 sequence: CASRTSGRGRGEQFF. Here the CDR3 DNA reads TGTGCCAGCAGGACTAGCGGGAGGGGCAGGGGTGAGCAGTTCTTC.

The gene calls are TRBV7-9 and TRBJ2-1; 10 bases line up with TRBD2. The CDR3 has 17 amino acids. V dropped 5 bases and J dropped 7; count of bases not matched to a gene: 14. Germline V CDR1 and CDR2: SEHNR, FQNEAQ (reference sequence). The CDR3 DNA is TGTGCCAGCAGCCTCAGGTCGGCTAGCGGGAGCATGAATGAGCAGTTCTTC. Its protein product is CASSLRSASGSMNEQFF.

The V call is TRBV5-4, the J call TRBJ2-7; the D gene is possibly TRBD1 (5 bases). Germline assignment: CDR1 SGHNT and CDR2 YYREEE (reference sequence). CDR3 size: 15 residues. Trimming took 6 bases from V and 0 from J, leaving 16 bases between them. The CDR3 DNA sequence: TGTGCCAGCACCAAAGGTCCAGGGATCTCCTACGAGCAGTACTTC. Encoded protein: CASTKGPGISYEQYF.

This rearrangement joins TRBV7-6 to TRBJ1-5; a weak D match, TRBD1 (6 bases). The CDR3 is 15 residues long. V was clipped by 5 bases and J by 9 bases, with 20 bases between them. Per the germline V gene, CDR1 is SGHVS and CDR2 is FNYEAQ. In DNA form, the CDR3 reads TGTGCCAGCAGCCTCGAACAGGGCCCCGGGTGGCCCCAGCATTTT. It is translated as CASSLEQGPGWPQHF.

A few counts support this clone. The chain couples TRBV2 to TRBJ1-5, with 7 bases identical to TRBD1. The CDR3 consists of 14 residues. The V segment lost 3 bases and the J segment 8 bases; nucleotides outside the gene matches: 7. Per germline, CDR1 SNHLY and CDR2 FYNNEI. CDR3 DNA sequence: TGTGCCAGCAGTGAGCGACAGGGTTATAAGCCCCAGCATTTT. Translated, it gives CASSERQGYKPQHF. Based on the CDR3 plus reference TRBV2 and TRBJ1-5, the full variable domain is EPEVTQTPSHQVTQMGQEVILRCVPISNHLYFYWYRQILGQKVEFLVSFYNNEISEKSEIFDDQFSVERPDGSNFTLKIRSTKLEDSAMYFCASSERQGYKPQHFGDGTRLSIL.

The chain couples TRBV5-4 to TRBJ2-1; 15 nucleotides agree with TRBD2. The J segment lost 0 bases and the V segment lost 4 bases, leaving 5 bases of the junction unmatched. The germline V gene has CDR1 SGHNT and CDR2 YYREEE (reference sequence). The CDR3 length is 18 residues. CDR3: CASSRGTSGRSSYNEQFF. In nucleotides, the CDR3 is TGTGCCAGCAGCCGCGGGACTAGCGGGAGGAGCTCCTACAATGAGCAGTTCTTC.

The CDR3 reads CASSVEGVGADTQYF. The CDR3 nucleotides read TGTGCCAGCAGCGTAGAGGGAGTAGGCGCAGATACGCAGTATTTT. The chain links TRBV9 to TRBJ2-3; possible D gene TRBD2, 5 bases. The CDR3 runs 15 residues. Trimming left V 0 bases short and J 4 bases short, with 12 bases between. The V gene's germline CDR1 is SGDLS and CDR2 YYNGEE. Filled out from reference TRBV9 and TRBJ2-3, the complete variable domain reads DSGVTQTPKHLITATGQRVTLRCSPRSGDLSVYWYQQSLDQGLQFLIQYYNGEERAKGNILERFSAQQFPDLHSELNLSSLELGDSALYFCASSVEGVGADTQYFGPGTRLTVL.

The V gene is TRBV13, the J gene TRBJ1-3, with TRBD1 matching over 9 bases. The J segment lost 5 bases and the V segment lost 0 bases, leaving 2 bases of the junction unmatched. Germline assignment: CDR1 PRHDT and CDR2 FYEKMQ (reference sequence). The CDR3 extends over 15 amino acids. The CDR3 reads CASSLGGQGRNTIYF. In DNA, the CDR3 is TGTGCCAGCAGCTTAGGCGGACAGGGGAGAAACACCATATATTTT. Full variable domain (rest looked up from reference TRBV13 and TRBJ1-3): AAGVIQSPRHLIKEKRETATLKCYPIPRHDTVYWYQQGPGQDPQFLISFYEKMQSDKGSIPDRFSAQQFSDYHSELNMSSLELGDSALYFCASSLGGQGRNTIYFGEGSWLTVV.

There are a few counts of this clone. The junction departs from the called germline gene at one end, perhaps through a read error. The chain is built from TRBV5-6 and TRBJ1-5; D call uncertain. This CDR3 spans 15 amino acids. Looked up from germline, CDR1 is SGHDT and CDR2 is YYEEEE. This chain's CDR3 is CASSLGRYSNQPQHF. The CDR3 DNA reads TGTGCCAGCAGTTTGGGGAGGTATAGCAATCAGCCCCAGCATTTT.

The rearrangement links TRBV6-5 to TRBJ2-7; 10 bases align to TRBD1. The junction had 6 bases not matched to a gene; V was cut back by 2 bases and J by 2 bases. CDR3 length: 16 residues. CDR1 and CDR2 (germline): MNHEY, SVGAGI. CDR3 loop: CASSYDPGQGTYEQYF. The CDR3 region has the DNA TGTGCCAGCAGTTACGACCCGGGACAGGGGACCTACGAGCAGTACTTC.

This chain connects TRBV29-1 to TRBJ2-7; the match to TRBD1 covers 8 bases. This CDR3 is 15 amino acids long. The V segment lost 4 bases and the J segment 0 bases; nucleotides outside the gene matches: 8. Germline V gene lookup returns CDR1 SQVTM and CDR2 ANQGSEA. DNA for the CDR3: TGCAGCGTTGCTCCCGGGACAGGAAGCTCCTACGAGCAGTACTTC. Translated, it gives CSVAPGTGSSYEQYF.

This clone is medium-sized (0.01 to 0.1%) by share. The V gene is TRBV27, the J gene TRBJ2-1, with 9 positions matching TRBD1. This CDR3 has 15 amino acids. V gave up 10 bases and J gave up 4 bases; unmatched junction bases: 11. Germline loops: CDR1 MNHEY, CDR2 SMNVEV (reference sequence). CDR3 sequence: CATSPEQGAYNEQFF. For the CDR3, the DNA is TGTGCCACCTCTCCGGAACAGGGGGCTTACAATGAGCAGTTCTTC.

The rearrangement uses TRBV18 and TRBJ2-5; a possible D gene is TRBD1 (6 bases). Germline lookup yields CDR1 KGHSH and CDR2 LQKENI. V lost 5 bases, J lost 0 bases, and 10 bases lay in between. The CDR3 consists of 14 residues. In nucleotides, the CDR3 is TGTGCCAGCTCAAAACAGGGAAACCAAGAGACCCAGTACTTC. Protein: CASSKQGNQETQYF.

The gene calls are TRBV7-3 and TRBJ1-3, with 8 bases aligning to TRBD1. CDR3 length: 18 amino acids. CDR1 and CDR2 (germline): SGHTA, FQGTGA. Trimming took 2 bases from V and 0 from J; bases not matched to a gene: 9. The CDR3 nucleotides are TGTGCCAGCAGCTTAGTGGCAGGGGGCTCCTCCTCTGGAAACACCATATATTTT. It yields the protein CASSLVAGGSSSGNTIYF.

The CDR3 sequence: CASSSWDRGKTEAFF. CDR3 DNA sequence: TGTGCCAGTAGTTCCTGGGACAGGGGAAAGACTGAAGCTTTCTTT. The chain uses TRBV19 and TRBJ1-1; 10 positions match TRBD1. Germline CDR1 LNHDA, CDR2 SQIVND (reference sequence). The CDR3 covers 15 residues. Trimming removed 5 bases from V and 5 bases from J; junction bases left unmatched: 8.

The genes are TRBV11-1 and TRBJ2-3; 10 nucleotides line up with TRBD1. This CDR3 comprises 19 residues. Germline V CDR1 and CDR2: SGHAT, FQDESV (reference sequence). With 6 bases clipped from V and 0 bases from J, the junction kept 15 bases outside the gene matches. The CDR3 DNA is TGTGCCAGCAGTTCGTTCTGGACAGGGGGGAATCCTAGCACAGATACGCAGTATTTT. Translated, it gives CASSSFWTGGNPSTDTQYF.

This clone has a handful of counts. The gene calls are TRBV6-4 and TRBJ2-3; 7 bases match TRBD1. The germline gives CDR1 MRHNA, CDR2 SNTAGT. V lost 4 bases and J lost 2; bases outside the gene matches: 3. CDR3 length: 14 amino acids. The CDR3 coding sequence is TGTGCCAGCAGTGTCGGGACAGACACAGATACGCAGTATTTT. Translating it yields CASSVGTDTDTQYF.

The V call is TRBV7-9, the J call TRBJ2-5; a weak D match, TRBD2 (6 bases). This CDR3 region has 16 residues. CDR1 and CDR2 from the germline V gene are SEHNR and FQNEAQ (reference sequence). V shed 3 bases and J shed 5 bases, with 19 bases lying between them. DNA of the CDR3: TGTGCCAGCAGCTTGGAGACCGGGCCCAGCGGGGAGACCCAGTACTTC. It translates to CASSLETGPSGETQYF.